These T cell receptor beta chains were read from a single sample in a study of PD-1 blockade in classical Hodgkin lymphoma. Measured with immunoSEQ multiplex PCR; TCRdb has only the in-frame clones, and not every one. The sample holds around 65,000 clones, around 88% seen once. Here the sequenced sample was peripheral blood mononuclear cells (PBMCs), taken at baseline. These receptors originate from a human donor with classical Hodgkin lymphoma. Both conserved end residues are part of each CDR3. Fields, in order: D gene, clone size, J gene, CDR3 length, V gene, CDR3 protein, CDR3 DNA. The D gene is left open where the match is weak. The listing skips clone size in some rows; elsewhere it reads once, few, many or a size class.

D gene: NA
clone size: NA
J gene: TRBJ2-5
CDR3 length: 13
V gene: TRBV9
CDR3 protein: CASSADSLETQYF
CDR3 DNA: TGTGCCAGCAGCGCTGACAGCCTAGAGACCCAGTACTTC

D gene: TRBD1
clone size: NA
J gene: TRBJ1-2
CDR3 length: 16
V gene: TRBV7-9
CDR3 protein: CASSSTQLGQGGGYTF
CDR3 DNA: TGTGCCAGCAGCTCGACTCAGCTCGGACAGGGTGGGGGCTACACCTTC

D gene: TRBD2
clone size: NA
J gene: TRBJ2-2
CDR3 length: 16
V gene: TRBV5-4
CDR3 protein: CASSREGRTNTGELFF
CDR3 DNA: TGTGCCAGCAGCCGGGAGGGACGGACCAACACCGGGGAGCTGTTTTTT

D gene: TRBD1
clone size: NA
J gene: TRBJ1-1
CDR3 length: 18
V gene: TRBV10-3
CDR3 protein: CAAKAGESGGDPNTEAFF
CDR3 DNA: TGTGCCGCCAAGGCCGGAGAGTCAGGGGGGGATCCGAACACTGAAGCTTTCTTT

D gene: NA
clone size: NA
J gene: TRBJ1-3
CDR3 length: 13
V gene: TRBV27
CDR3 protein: CASKRAGVETIYF
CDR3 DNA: TGTGCCAGCAAACGGGCAGGGGTTGAGACCATATATTTT

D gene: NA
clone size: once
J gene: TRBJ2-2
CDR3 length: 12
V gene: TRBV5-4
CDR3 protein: CASSGETGELFF
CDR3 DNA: TGTGCCAGCAGCGGGGAGACCGGGGAGCTGTTTTTT

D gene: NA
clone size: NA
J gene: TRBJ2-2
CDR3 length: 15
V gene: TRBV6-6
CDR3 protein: CASSYSAGYTGELFF
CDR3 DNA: TGTGCCAGCAGTTACAGTGCGGGGTACACCGGGGAGCTGTTTTTT

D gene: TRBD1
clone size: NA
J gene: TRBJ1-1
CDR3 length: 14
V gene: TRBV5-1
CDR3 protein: CASSLLTGVAEAFF
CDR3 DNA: TGCGCCAGCAGCTTGCTTACAGGGGTCGCAGAAGCTTTCTTT

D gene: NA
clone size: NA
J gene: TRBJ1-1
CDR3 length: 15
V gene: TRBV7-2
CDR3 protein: CASSWGGAMNTEAFF
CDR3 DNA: TGTGCCAGCAGCTGGGGAGGGGCCATGAACACTGAAGCTTTCTTT

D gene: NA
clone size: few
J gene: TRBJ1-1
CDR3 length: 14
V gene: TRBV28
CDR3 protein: CASSFLQGNTEAFF
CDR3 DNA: TGTGCCAGCAGTTTCCTACAGGGGAACACTGAAGCTTTCTTT

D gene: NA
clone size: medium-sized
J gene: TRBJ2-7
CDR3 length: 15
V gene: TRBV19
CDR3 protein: CASSIGTGSPYEQYF
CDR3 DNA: TGTGCCAGTAGTATAGGCACAGGGTCACCCTACGAGCAGTACTTC

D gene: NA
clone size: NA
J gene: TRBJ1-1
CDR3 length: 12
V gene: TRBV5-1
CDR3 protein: CASSLLDTEAFF
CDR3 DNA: TGTGCCAGCAGCTTGCTGGACACTGAAGCTTTCTTT

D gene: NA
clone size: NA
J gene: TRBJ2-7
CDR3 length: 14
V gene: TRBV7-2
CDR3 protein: CASSFQRSSYEQYF
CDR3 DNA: TGTGCCAGCAGCTTCCAGAGGAGCTCCTACGAGCAGTACTTC

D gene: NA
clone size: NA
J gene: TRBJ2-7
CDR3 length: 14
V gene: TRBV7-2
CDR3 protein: CASSPQSGTYEQYF
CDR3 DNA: TGTGCCAGCAGCCCTCAATCGGGGACCTACGAGCAGTACTTC

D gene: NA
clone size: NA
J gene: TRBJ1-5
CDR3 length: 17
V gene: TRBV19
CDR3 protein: CASSMPGKELSNQPQHF
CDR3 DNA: TGTGCCAGTAGTATGCCAGGGAAGGAATTAAGCAATCAGCCCCAGCATTTT

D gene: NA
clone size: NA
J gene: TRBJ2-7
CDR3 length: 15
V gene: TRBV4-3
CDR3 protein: CASSLGTTRAYEQYF
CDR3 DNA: TGCGCCAGCAGCCTCGGGACCACGAGGGCCTACGAGCAGTACTTC

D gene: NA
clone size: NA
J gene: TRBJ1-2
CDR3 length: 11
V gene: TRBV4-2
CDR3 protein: CASSFGVGYTF
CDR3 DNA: TGTGCCAGCAGCTTCGGGGTCGGCTACACCTTC

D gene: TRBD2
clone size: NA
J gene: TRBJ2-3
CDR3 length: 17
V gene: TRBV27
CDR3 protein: CASSLFGSGGVGDTQYF
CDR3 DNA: TGTGCCAGCAGTTTATTCGGTAGCGGGGGGGTTGGGGATACGCAGTATTTT

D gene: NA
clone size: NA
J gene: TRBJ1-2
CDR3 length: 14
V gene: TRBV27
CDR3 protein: CASRSRGTNYGYTF
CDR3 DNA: TGTGCCAGCAGGTCCCGGGGGACTAACTATGGCTACACCTTC

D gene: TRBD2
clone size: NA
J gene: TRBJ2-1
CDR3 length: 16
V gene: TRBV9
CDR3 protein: CASSLRGSGVYNEQFF
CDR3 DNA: TGTGCCAGCAGCCTCCGGGGGAGCGGGGTCTACAATGAGCAGTTCTTC

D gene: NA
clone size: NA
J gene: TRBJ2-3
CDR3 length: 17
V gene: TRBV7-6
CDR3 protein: CASSFGAGAVRTDTQYF
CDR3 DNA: TGTGCCAGCAGCTTTGGTGCCGGGGCGGTGAGGACAGATACGCAGTATTTT

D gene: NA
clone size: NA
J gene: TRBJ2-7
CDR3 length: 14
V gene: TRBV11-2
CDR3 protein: CASSFRLVSYEQYF
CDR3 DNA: TGTGCCAGCAGCTTTCGACTAGTTTCCTACGAGCAGTACTTC

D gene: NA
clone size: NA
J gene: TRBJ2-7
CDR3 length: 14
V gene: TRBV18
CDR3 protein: CASSTGTFIYEQYF
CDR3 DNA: TGTGCCAGCTCAACCGGGACTTTTATCTACGAGCAGTACTTC

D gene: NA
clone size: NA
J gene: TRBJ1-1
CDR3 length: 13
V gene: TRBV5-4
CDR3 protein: CASSFREGAEAFF
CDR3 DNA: TGTGCCAGCAGCTTCAGGGAAGGCGCTGAAGCTTTCTTT

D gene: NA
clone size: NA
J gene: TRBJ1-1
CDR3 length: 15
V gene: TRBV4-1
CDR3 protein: CASSQWDSMNTEAFF
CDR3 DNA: TGCGCCAGCAGCCAATGGGACTCTATGAACACTGAAGCTTTCTTT

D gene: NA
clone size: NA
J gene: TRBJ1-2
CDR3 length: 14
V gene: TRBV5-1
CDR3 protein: CASSLDPKSNGYTF
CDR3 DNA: TGCGCCAGCAGCTTGGACCCAAAGAGTAATGGCTACACCTTC

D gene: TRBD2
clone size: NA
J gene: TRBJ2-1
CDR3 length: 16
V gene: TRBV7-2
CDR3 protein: CASSILTSGGAHEQFF
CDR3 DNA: TGTGCCAGCAGCATACTGACTAGCGGGGGGGCCCATGAGCAGTTCTTC

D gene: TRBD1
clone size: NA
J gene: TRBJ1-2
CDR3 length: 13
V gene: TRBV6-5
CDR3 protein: CAGRTTGTYGYTF
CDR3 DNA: TGTGCCGGGCGGACGACAGGGACCTATGGCTACACCTTC

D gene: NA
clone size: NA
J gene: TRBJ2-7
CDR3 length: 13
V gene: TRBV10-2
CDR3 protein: CASSGGSTYEQYF
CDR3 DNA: TGCGCCAGCAGTGGGGGCAGTACCTACGAGCAGTACTTC

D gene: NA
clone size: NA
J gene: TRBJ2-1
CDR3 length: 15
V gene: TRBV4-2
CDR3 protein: CASSQEKGSVGEQFF
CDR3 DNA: TGTGCCAGCAGCCAAGAAAAGGGTAGCGTGGGAGAGCAGTTCTTC

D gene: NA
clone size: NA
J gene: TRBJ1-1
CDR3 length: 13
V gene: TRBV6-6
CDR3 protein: CASSYGQNTEAFF
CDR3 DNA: TGTGCCAGCAGTTACGGGCAGAACACTGAAGCTTTCTTT

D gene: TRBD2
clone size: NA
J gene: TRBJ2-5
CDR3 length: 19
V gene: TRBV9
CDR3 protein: CASSVAPGLAGVTQETQYF
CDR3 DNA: TGTGCCAGCAGCGTCGCCCCTGGACTAGCGGGGGTGACACAAGAGACCCAGTACTTC

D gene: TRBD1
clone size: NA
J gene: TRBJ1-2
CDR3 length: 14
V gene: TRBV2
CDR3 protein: CASRGRQGIYGYTF
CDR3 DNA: TGTGCCAGTCGGGGTAGACAGGGAATCTATGGCTACACCTTC